This T cell receptor (beta chain) was captured in a study of blood T cell repertoires in COVID-19. Study summary: Donors in the United States, Italy and Spain gave samples during acute or convalescent COVID-19. In each case, the material was cDNA or gDNA derived from T cells, B-cell-depleted T cells, or PBMCs.

Under the authors' procedure: Nucleated cell number was recorded as an estimate derived from reference gene primer amplification. Assay: immunoSEQ multiplex PCR; the TCRdb copy retains only in-frame clones and omits some. V and J calls and clone size are those listed in that table; D and trimming were worked out from the DNA. This sample has about 70,000 clones, with over 70% found just once. The CDR3 contains 14 residues. V shed 4 bases and J shed 4 bases, with 14 bases lying between them. Germline V gives CDR1 LGHNA, CDR2 YNFKEQ. The TCR comes from a human donor in a cohort sampled during active COVID-19. Sequencing input: peripheral blood. V and J are TRBV4-2 and TRBJ2-7, with D possibly being TRBD2 (6 bases). The chain's CDR3 is CASSLDSGPYEQYF. CDR3 nucleotides: TGTGCCAGCAGCCTCGACAGCGGGCCTTACGAGCAGTACTTC.